Listed below are T cell receptor beta chains from one sample, sequenced in a study of blood T cell repertoires in COVID-19. Sequenced by immunoSEQ multiplex PCR; TCRdb stores in-frame clones only, minus some. Seen here are fewer than 250,000 clones, around 90% observed once, and the top ten hold 3%. The material sequenced was peripheral blood. The receptors come from a man aged 60 to 75 with acute or convalescent COVID-19. Both conserved end residues are part of each CDR3. D genes are given only for firm matches.

d_gene,j_gene,v_gene,CDR3nt,CDR3aa
NA,TRBJ1-3,TRBV7-2,TGTGCCAGCAGCTTAGCAGCAGGGAACTCTGGAAACACCATATATTTT,CASSLAAGNSGNTIYF
TRBD1,TRBJ1-2,TRBV28,TGTGCCAGCAGCCAAGGACAGGGCCTAGGCGGCTACACCTTC,CASSQGQGLGGYTF
TRBD2,TRBJ2-5,TRBV7-2,TGTGCCAGCAGTCAAGAGTGGACGGGGGGGCTTTCTCGGGAGACCCAGTACTTC,CASSQEWTGGLSRETQYF
TRBD1,TRBJ1-3,TRBV5-5,TGTGCCAGCAGCGGATTACAGGGGATCTCTGGAAACACCATATATTTT,CASSGLQGISGNTIYF
TRBD2,TRBJ2-1,TRBV5-1,TGCGCCAGCAGCTTGGGCGGGAGCTCCTACAATGAGCAGTTCTTC,CASSLGGSSYNEQFF
NA,TRBJ2-7,TRBV2,TGTGCCAGCAGCTTTAGACGTACGGGACACCCCTCCTACGAGCAGTACTTC,CASSFRRTGHPSYEQYF
TRBD2,TRBJ2-3,TRBV6-6,TGTGCCAGCAGTACCTATGGGGGGGGGTATTTT,CASSTYGGGYF
NA,TRBJ2-3,TRBV11-3,TGTGCCAGCAGCCTTGCTGGGGAGAGCTTGGATACGCAGTATTTT,CASSLAGESLDTQYF
TRBD1,TRBJ1-1,TRBV11-2,TGTGCCAGCAGCTCAAGACAGGGGATGAACACTGAAGCTTTCTTT,CASSSRQGMNTEAFF
NA,TRBJ2-5,TRBV10-3,TGTGCCATCAGTGAGTCTGGGGGGGAGACCCAGTACTTC,CAISESGGETQYF
TRBD1,TRBJ1-1,TRBV6-1,TGTGCCAGCAGTGAAGGGGGCCGGACAGGGTCTCTAGCTTTCTTT,CASSEGGRTGSLAFF
TRBD1,TRBJ2-7,TRBV10-3,TGTGCCATCAGTGAGCGCGGGACAGGGGACGAGCAGTACTTC,CAISERGTGDEQYF
NA,TRBJ1-3,TRBV11-2,TGTGCCAGCAGCCCTGGGGGGATAGGCTCTGGAAACACCATATATTTT,CASSPGGIGSGNTIYF
TRBD1,TRBJ1-2,TRBV7-8,TGTGCCAGCAGCTTCGCCCAGGGGGCAGGGGGTGGCTACACCTTC,CASSFAQGAGGGYTF
TRBD2,TRBJ2-5,TRBV5-5,TGTGCCAGCAGCCCTGGACTAGCGGGGGGGCCGGAGACCCAGTACTTC,CASSPGLAGGPETQYF
TRBD1,TRBJ1-1,TRBV5-4,TGTGCCAGCAGCGCCCAGACAGGGTTGAACACTGAAGCTTTCTTT,CASSAQTGLNTEAFF
NA,TRBJ1-1,TRBV4-1,TGCGCCAGCAGCCACCGATCCAGGGCTCTGGACACTGAAGCTTTCTTT,CASSHRSRALDTEAFF
NA,TRBJ2-3,TRBV5-1,TGCGCCAGCAGCTTGGGACTAGAGTTCACAGATACGCAGTATTTT,CASSLGLEFTDTQYF